This TCR beta chain was captured by sequencing in a study of response to subunit inactivated influenza vaccine. Germline V gene lookup returns CDR1 SGHRS and CDR2 YFSETQ. The CDR3 is made up of 15 amino acids. V shed 4 bases and J 4 bases; nucleotides not matched to a gene: 6. TCRdb re-called the RT-PCR reads through MiXCR, storing one row per CDR3 protein. The data contain about 570,000 distinct CDR3 sequences, around 11% of them seen just once; the ten biggest clones take up more than 9.5%. The same data also contributed to another study, on T cells expressing NK-cell markers. In that study: A 5'RACE template switching approach incorporating UMIs was used to make TCR beta cDNA. HCMV seropositivity characterized most of the eight sequenced donors, and seronegativity one.

The clonotype comes from a man aged 50-59 years who received an inactivated influenza vaccine. The sequences come from PBMCs from blood, collected on the day of vaccination. The chain carries TRBV5-1 and TRBJ1-3, with TRBD1 identical over 9 bases. The DNA of the CDR3 is TGCGCCAGCAGCCTACAGGGGGCTGGAGGAAACACCATATATTTT. This sequence encodes CASSLQGAGGNTIYF.